Below are 12 T cell receptor beta chains sequenced from a single sample in a study. TCRdb reprocessed the 5' RACE reads via MiXCR and lists one record per CDR3 protein. The table includes 35,000 to 50,000 distinct CDR3 sequences, over 25% detected once. The specimen was tumor-infiltrating memory CD4+ T cells sorted from the breast tumor. The subset denotes: memory CD4+ T cells, CD4+CD45RO+CD25-. The receptor source for this set is a female donor with breast cancer.

Worth noting for this clonotype: Its ends do not fully match the called genes, so a read error is possible. The rearrangement joins TRBV7-3 to TRBJ2-1, with D possibly called TRBD1 or TRBD2 (5 bases each). Germline V gives CDR1 SGHTA, CDR2 FQGTGA. The CDR3 contains 14 residues. CDR3 coding DNA: TGTGCCAGCAGCCCCTTCAGGGAGCACAATGGGCAGTTCTTC. Translation: CASSPFREHNGQFF.

This clonotype appeared once. Sequence at one end of the junction differs from germline and may be a read error. The V and J genes are TRBV20-1 and TRBJ2-3; unclear D gene. The CDR3 is made up of 12 amino acids. Germline V lookup: CDR1 DFQATT, CDR2 SNEGSKA (reference sequence). CDR3 residues: CSASEYTDTQYF. The CDR3 DNA is TGCAGTGCTAGTGAATATACAGATACGCAGTACTTT.

The genes are TRBV20-1 and TRBJ2-7; weak D call: TRBD2 (6 bases). This CDR3 comprises 13 residues. The V end was cut by 3 bases, the J end by 4 bases, with 13 bases between. CDR1 DFQATT and CDR2 SNEGSKA come from the germline V gene (reference sequence). The DNA of the CDR3 is TGCAGTGCTAGGCTCGTGGGGGGATACGAGCAGTACTTC. Its protein product is CSARLVGGYEQYF.

CDR3 residues: CAISDRGYKSYEQYF. CDR3 DNA sequence: TGTGCCATCAGCGACAGGGGCTATAAATCCTACGAGCAGTACTTC. The chain carries TRBV10-3 and TRBJ2-7; 8 positions agree with TRBD1. The CDR3 spans 15 residues. The germline V gene has CDR1 ENHRY and CDR2 SYGVKD. The trim removed 6 bases at V and 1 base at J, leaving 8 bases unmatched.

The V gene is TRBV7-2, the J gene TRBJ1-1; D remains unclear. Germline CDR1 SGHTA, CDR2 FQGNSA. V dropped 4 bases and J dropped 6 bases, with 12 bases sitting between them. The CDR3 is 13 amino acids. CDR3 in amino acids: CASSSRAYAEAFF. The CDR3 DNA is TGTGCCAGCAGCTCTCGGGCTTACGCTGAAGCTTTCTTT.

This clonotype showed up just a few times. The chain couples TRBV9 to TRBJ2-5; 7 bases agree with TRBD1. J was trimmed by 5 bases and V by 2 bases; bases with no gene match: 6. Germline CDR1 SGDLS, CDR2 YYNGEE. The CDR3 is made up of 14 amino acids. The CDR3 bases are TGTGCCAGCAGCGTTGAGGGACAGAGGGAGACCCAGTACTTC. This translates into CASSVEGQRETQYF. Based on the CDR3 plus reference TRBV9 and TRBJ2-5, the full variable domain is DSGVTQTPKHLITATGQRVTLRCSPRSGDLSVYWYQQSLDQGLQFLIQYYNGEERAKGNILERFSAQQFPDLHSELNLSSLELGDSALYFCASSVEGQRETQYFGPGTRLLVL.

The table lists this clonotype with a few counts. The chain employs TRBV18 and TRBJ2-3; D is undetermined. CDR1 is KGHSH and CDR2 is LQKENI in the germline V gene. Trimming shortened V by 3 bases and J by 3 bases, and 13 bases separated the two germline ends. The CDR3 runs 15 residues. In nucleotides, the CDR3 is TGTGCCAGCTCACCCCACGGGTTCGAAACAGATACGCAGTATTTT. Amino acid sequence: CASSPHGFETDTQYF.

This clonotype was seen many times. V gene TRBV5-1 combines with J gene TRBJ2-3; 7 bases are a match to TRBD2. The CDR3 is 14 amino acids. V dropped 1 base and J dropped 4; count of bases not matched to a gene: 3. Germline lookup yields CDR1 SGHRS and CDR2 YFSETQ. CDR3 protein: CASSLFREADTQYF. The CDR3 DNA sequence: TGCGCCAGCAGCTTGTTCCGGGAGGCAGATACGCAGTATTTT.

The chain recombines TRBV14 with TRBJ2-1; TRBD2 aligns across 9 bases. CDR3 size: 17 residues. Trimming took 1 base from V and 0 from J; bases not matched to a gene: 4. The germline CDR1 and CDR2 sequences are SGHDN and FVKESK. The CDR3 region has the DNA TGTGCCAGCAGCCAAGTAGCTAGCGGGGACTCCTACAATGAGCAGTTCTTC. Protein sequence: CASSQVASGDSYNEQFF.

The chain carries TRBV30 and TRBJ2-1, with 13 bases that match TRBD2. Trimming at V came to 2 bases and at J to 1 base, leaving 5 bases not matched to a gene. From germline, CDR1 is GTSNPN and CDR2 SVGIG (reference sequence). This CDR3 is 17 amino acids long. Here the CDR3 DNA reads TGTGCCTGGAGTACGGGACTAGCGGGGCTTTCCTACAATGAGCAGTTCTTC. This sequence encodes CAWSTGLAGLSYNEQFF. Using reference TRBV30 and TRBJ2-1 for the parts outside the CDR3, the full variable domain is SQTIHQWPATLVQPVGSPLSLECTVEGTSNPNLYWYRQAAGRGLQLLFYSVGIGQISSEVPQNLSASRPQDRQFILSSKKLLLSDSGFYLCAWSTGLAGLSYNEQFFGPGTRLTVL.

The V gene is TRBV7-2, the J gene TRBJ2-1; 15 bases align to TRBD2. CDR3 length equals 14 residues. The trim removed 8 bases at V and 7 bases at J, leaving 3 bases unmatched. The germline CDR1 and CDR2 sequences are SGHTA and FQGNSA. CDR3 loop: CASHGTSGRNEQFF. As DNA, the CDR3 is TGTGCCAGCCACGGGACTAGCGGGAGGAATGAGCAGTTCTTC.

The gene calls are TRBV6-1 and TRBJ1-1, with 9 bases matching TRBD1. The CDR3 runs 12 residues. Trimming took 6 bases from V and 11 from J; bases not matched to a gene: 7. Germline CDR1 is MNHNS and CDR2 is SASEGT. The CDR3 reads CASSATGGAAFF. The CDR3 nucleotides read TGTGCCAGCAGCGCGACAGGGGGGGCTGCTTTCTTT.